The next 24 T cell receptor beta chains were all read from a single sample in a study of identical twins. TCRdb re-derived calls from the 5' RACE reads in MiXCR, one entry per CDR3 protein. The table records under 350,000 distinct CDR3 sequences, less than 9.5% of them present only once. This sample also belongs to another study, concerning yellow fever vaccine responses in identical twins.

The sequenced material came from CD8+ T cells sorted from blood. These receptors were taken from a woman aged 18-29 years in good health.

There are a few counts of this clonotype. The chain employs TRBV5-4 and TRBJ2-2; 7 nucleotides line up with TRBD1. V was clipped by 4 bases and J by 6 bases; unmatched bases: 9. The CDR3 runs 15 residues. The germline CDR1 and CDR2 sequences are SGHNT and YYREEE (reference sequence). The CDR3 spells CASSVTGVHAGELFF. DNA of the CDR3: TGTGCCAGCAGCGTTACAGGGGTTCACGCCGGGGAGCTGTTTTTT. Full variable domain (missing parts from reference TRBV5-4 and TRBJ2-2): ETGVTQSPTHLIKTRGQQVTLRCSSQSGHNTVSWYQQALGQGPQFIFQYYREEENGRGNFPPRFSGLQFPNYSSELNVNALELDDSALYLCASSVTGVHAGELFFGEGSRLTVL.

This clonotype was observed a few times. This chain links TRBV20-1 with TRBJ2-2; a weak D match, TRBD1 (6 bases). The CDR3 is 16 residues long. CDR1 and CDR2 from the germline V gene are DFQATT and SNEGSKA (reference sequence). The germline V and J ends were trimmed by 0 bases and 8 bases, with 19 bases remaining between them. CDR3: CSARDLVQGYRGELFF. The CDR3 coding sequence is TGCAGTGCTAGAGATCTCGTACAGGGTTATCGTGGGGAGCTGTTTTTT.

Only one count was recorded for this clonotype. This chain links TRBV11-2 with TRBJ2-1; 12 bases agree with TRBD2. V shed 1 base, J shed 5 bases, and the junction held 9 bases outside the gene matches. Germline assignment: CDR1 SGHAT and CDR2 FQNNGV. The CDR3 runs 18 residues. Here the CDR3 DNA reads TGTGCCAGCAGCTTAGTACCCGGACTAGCGGGAAGAGACAATGAGCAGTTCTTC. Its translation is CASSLVPGLAGRDNEQFF.

This clonotype showed up many times. V is TRBV10-2 and J is TRBJ2-1, with TRBD2 identical over 10 bases. Germline trimming cut 11 bases from V and 0 bases from J; bases unmatched to any gene: 1. The CDR3 has 13 amino acids. Germline V gene lookup returns CDR1 WSHSY and CDR2 SAAADI. CDR3 in DNA: TGCGCCGCTAGCGGGAGCTCCTACAATGAGCAGTTCTTC. This sequence encodes CAASGSSYNEQFF.

This clonotype was seen a few times. V is TRBV7-9 and J is TRBJ2-4, with 7 bases identical to TRBD1. With 4 bases clipped from V and 9 bases from J, the junction kept 15 bases outside the gene matches. CDR1 and CDR2 from the germline V gene are SEHNR and FQNEAQ (reference sequence). The CDR3 sequence is 16 residues long. CDR3 nucleotides: TGTGCCAGCAGCTCTAATACCGACAGGGCGGGTGGCATTCAGTACTTC. It encodes CASSSNTDRAGGIQYF.

The chain employs TRBV4-2 and TRBJ1-2; a weak D match, TRBD1 (6 bases). V was trimmed by 4 bases and J by 0 bases, leaving 15 bases between them. In germline, CDR1 is LGHNA, CDR2 YNFKEQ. CDR3 length equals 16 residues. CDR3 in DNA: TGTGCCAGCAGCCCAAACCTCGGACAGCCTAACTATGGCTACACCTTC. Translating gives CASSPNLGQPNYGYTF.

The genes are TRBV2 and TRBJ2-1; the match to TRBD2 covers 8 bases. CDR1 and CDR2 from the germline V gene are SNHLY and FYNNEI. The CDR3 is made up of 17 amino acids. After removal of 4 bases from V and 5 bases from J, the junction contained 13 bases not matched to a gene. The CDR3 DNA sequence: TGTGCCAGCAGTGTGGGTCCTAGCGGGTTGGTCCACAATGAGCAGTTCTTC. Its translation is CASSVGPSGLVHNEQFF. The full variable domain, with the rest looked up from reference TRBV2 and TRBJ2-1, is EPEVTQTPSHQVTQMGQEVILRCVPISNHLYFYWYRQILGQKVEFLVSFYNNEISEKSEIFDDQFSVERPDGSNFTLKIRSTKLEDSAMYFCASSVGPSGLVHNEQFFGPGTRLTVL.

J is TRBJ2-5 and V is TRBV7-9; the D gene could be TRBD1 or TRBD2 (7 bases each). From germline, CDR1 is SEHNR and CDR2 FQNEAQ (reference sequence). The CDR3 sequence is 13 residues long. Deletions cut 9 bases from V and 5 bases from J, with 16 bases between. DNA of the CDR3: TGTGCCAGTGGCAGGGGGGGCCATGAGACCCAGTACTTC. It specifies CASGRGGHETQYF.

This clonotype was observed many times. The chain joins TRBV7-9 to TRBJ1-2, with TRBD1 matching 8 bases. V gave up 5 bases and J gave up 13 bases; unmatched junction bases: 9. The CDR3 consists of 12 residues. Germline V lookup: CDR1 SEHNR, CDR2 FQNEAQ (reference sequence). CDR3 amino acids: CASSRMDRVFTF. The CDR3 bases are TGTGCCAGCAGCCGAATGGACAGGGTTTTCACCTTC.

This clonotype was seen ten or more times. The chain is built from TRBV20-1 and TRBJ2-7; D unclear. Germline CDR1 is DFQATT and CDR2 is SNEGSKA (reference sequence). Trimming took 0 bases from V and 2 from J, leaving 14 bases between them. The CDR3 is 15 amino acids. The CDR3 sequence is CSARDRYQVTYEQYF. Written as DNA, the CDR3 is TGCAGTGCTAGAGATCGGTACCAGGTGACCTACGAGCAGTACTTC.

The rearrangement joins TRBV7-9 to TRBJ2-3; D possibly corresponds to TRBD1 (6 bases). Germline lookup yields CDR1 SEHNR and CDR2 FQNEAQ (reference sequence). The V and J ends lost 5 bases and 2 bases respectively, with 17 bases between them. CDR3 length: 16 amino acids. In DNA, the CDR3 is TGTGCCAGCAGCCATTCTGGGGGCTACAACACAGATACGCAGTATTTT. Translating gives CASSHSGGYNTDTQYF.

This chain connects TRBV5-1 to TRBJ2-7; D remains ambiguous. Germline V gene data show CDR1 as SGHRS and CDR2 as YFSETQ. Trimming left V 0 bases short and J 2 bases short, with 15 bases between. This CDR3 is built from 16 residues. The CDR3 DNA is TGCGCCAGCAGCTTGGCCCCTGCTTTCCCTCCCTACGAGCAGTACTTC. This sequence encodes CASSLAPAFPPYEQYF.

V and J are TRBV19 and TRBJ2-7, with unresolved D. Germline V lookup: CDR1 LNHDA, CDR2 SQIVND (reference sequence). The CDR3 has 13 residues. Trimming removed 2 bases at V and 6 bases at J, with 11 bases between. The chain's CDR3 is CASSISVEFEQYF. For the CDR3, the DNA is TGTGCCAGTAGTATATCGGTGGAGTTCGAGCAGTACTTC.

The chain couples TRBV5-6 to TRBJ2-7; D call uncertain. The CDR3 sequence is 13 residues long. V was trimmed by 8 bases and J by 0 bases, leaving 12 bases between them. Germline assignment: CDR1 SGHDT and CDR2 YYEEEE. The CDR3 nucleotides read TGTGCCAGTATAGGACCGGCCTCCTACGAGCAGTACTTC. Its translation is CASIGPASYEQYF.

This clonotype was seen many times. The rearrangement joins TRBV24-1 to TRBJ2-7, with D perhaps matching TRBD2 (5 bases). Germline V gene lookup returns CDR1 KGHDR and CDR2 SFDVKD. The CDR3 loop spans 13 amino acids. The germline V and J ends were trimmed by 5 bases and 2 bases, with 9 bases remaining between them. The CDR3 coding sequence is TGTGCCACCAGTGGCCCCGGGGCCTACGAGCAGTACTTC. This codes for CATSGPGAYEQYF.

The sample holds many counts of this clonotype. V usage is TRBV20-1 and J usage is TRBJ2-1; TRBD1 agrees at 9 bases. The CDR3 sequence is 15 residues long. Germline lookup yields CDR1 DFQATT and CDR2 SNEGSKA (reference sequence). V lost 5 bases to trimming and J lost 6 bases; unmatched junction nucleotides: 11. The CDR3 bases are TGCAGTGCTCGGGACAGGGAGATGTGGGTCAATGAGCAGTTCTTC. It is translated as CSARDREMWVNEQFF.

This clonotype was counted many times. The chain couples TRBV7-2 to TRBJ1-1; D remains unclear. This CDR3 comprises 14 residues. Trimming stripped 3 bases from V and 1 base from J, with 9 bases between. Germline CDR1 and CDR2: SGHTA and FQGNSA. CDR3 sequence reads: CASSFITENTEAFF. CDR3 sequence (DNA): TGTGCCAGCAGCTTCATTACAGAGAACACTGAAGCTTTCTTT.

This clonotype was counted a few times. This chain connects TRBV7-9 to TRBJ2-7; a possible D gene is TRBD1 (6 bases). Germline CDR1 is SEHNR and CDR2 is FQNEAQ (reference sequence). Trimming pared 6 bases from V and 5 bases from J, leaving 11 bases between. This CDR3 has 12 amino acids. The CDR3 protein is CASRVGGDEQYF. DNA for the CDR3: TGTGCCAGCAGGGTTGGGGGCGACGAGCAGTACTTC.

The chain uses TRBV23-1 and TRBJ2-5; D is possibly TRBD2 (6 bases). TRBV23-1 has ORF status, its function being uncertain. Trimming took off 0 bases at V and 1 base at J, with 18 bases between the two ends. The CDR3 totals 18 residues. The CDR3: CASSQSAGRGSPQETQYF. CDR3 nucleotide sequence: TGCGCCAGCAGTCAATCGGCGGGGCGGGGTTCACCCCAAGAGACCCAGTACTTC.

The V gene is TRBV29-1, the J gene TRBJ2-2; possible D gene TRBD1, 5 bases. The CDR3 length is 15 residues. CDR1 and CDR2 (germline): SQVTM, ANQGSEA. The ends were cut back, 2 bases at V and 5 bases at J, with 15 bases in the middle. Here the CDR3 DNA reads TGCAGCGTTGAATCTCCCCAAGGGGCAACCGGGGAGCTGTTTTTT. This codes for CSVESPQGATGELFF.

This chain joins TRBV29-1 and TRBJ1-2; the D is unclear. Germline V gene lookup returns CDR1 SQVTM and CDR2 ANQGSEA. The CDR3 has 11 residues. The V and J ends lost 4 bases and 7 bases respectively, with 10 bases between them. CDR3 nucleotide sequence: TGCAGCGTTGGGGATGGTAGTGGCTACACCTTC. This encodes CSVGDGSGYTF. Based on the CDR3 plus reference TRBV29-1 and TRBJ1-2, the full variable domain is SAVISQKPSRDICQRGTSLTIQCQVDSQVTMMFWYRQQPGQSLTLIATANQGSEATYESGFVIDKFPISRPNLTFSTLTVSNMSPEDSSIYLCSVGDGSGYTFGSGTRLTVV.

The gene calls are TRBV3-1 and TRBJ2-6; D gene unclear. From germline, CDR1 is LGHDT and CDR2 YNNKEL (reference sequence). The V end was cut by 3 bases, the J end by 2 bases, with 11 bases between. The CDR3 is 16 amino acids. The CDR3 region has the DNA TGTGCCAGCAGCCAGCTTGTAGGGACTGGGGCCAACGTCCTGACTTTC. It translates to CASSQLVGTGANVLTF.

This chain joins TRBV5-6 and TRBJ2-1, with D possibly being TRBD2 (5 bases). V shed 0 bases and J shed 0 bases, with 22 bases lying between them. Germline assignment: CDR1 SGHDT and CDR2 YYEEEE. The CDR3 has 20 residues. The CDR3, as DNA: TGTGCCAGCAGCTTGGTTTGGGTTGAGGGAACCACGAGCTCCTACAATGAGCAGTTCTTC. It specifies CASSLVWVEGTTSSYNEQFF. Looking up the rest from reference TRBV5-6 and TRBJ2-1 gives the full variable domain: DAGVTQSPTHLIKTRGQQVTLRCSPKSGHDTVSWYQQALGQGPQFIFQYYEEEERQRGNFPDRFSGHQFPNYSSELNVNALLLGDSALYLCASSLVWVEGTTSSYNEQFFGPGTRLTVL.

Many counts were recorded for this clonotype. This chain joins TRBV10-3 and TRBJ2-7; no clear D gene. Trimming cost V 0 bases and J 3 bases, with 6 bases left between them. CDR3 length: 13 residues. Germline CDR1 ENHRY, CDR2 SYGVKD. The CDR3 sequence: CAISESKFYEQYF. The CDR3 DNA is TGTGCCATCAGTGAGTCAAAGTTCTACGAGCAGTACTTC.